The 2 T cell receptor beta chains presented below share a single source sample, sequenced in a study of OX40 agonist ivuxolimab in advanced cancers. The data were produced by immunoSEQ multiplex PCR, yet TCRdb's version contains in-frame clones alone and is incomplete. This table holds about 73,000 clones, 75% to 95% found once. The specimen comprised CD4+ or CD8+ T cells sorted from blood, sampled in a trial of the OX40 agonist ivuxolimab. The receptors derive from an adult with an advanced solid tumor such as melanoma, head and neck, liver or kidney cancer.

This chain uses TRBV6-5 with TRBJ2-5; 14 bases map to TRBD2. Looked up from germline, CDR1 is MNHEY and CDR2 is SVGAGI. V lost 2 bases to trimming and J lost 1 base; unmatched junction nucleotides: 0. The CDR3 sequence is 16 residues long. The CDR3 reads CASSYGTSGGQETQYF. The CDR3 DNA reads as TGTGCCAGCAGTTACGGGACTAGCGGGGGCCAAGAGACCCAGTACTTC.

The table lists this clone with a few counts. V is TRBV19 and J is TRBJ1-2; a weak D match, TRBD1 (5 bases). This CDR3 comprises 13 residues. Germline lookup yields CDR1 LNHDA and CDR2 SQIVND (reference sequence). V was shortened by 5 bases and J by 2 bases, with 9 bases between the two germline ends. CDR3 sequence (DNA): TGTGCCAGTAGTCCCGACAGAAACTATGGCTACACCTTC. This translates into CASSPDRNYGYTF.